These 32 T cell receptor beta chains came from one sample sequenced in a study of shared clonotypes between healthy human individuals (TCRdb year 2020). Library construction relied on the immunoSEQ multiplex PCR assay. TCRdb mirrors the immuneACCESS table, restricted to in-frame sequences. Some clones are absent from its copies; in checked studies, under half trace to an unresolved V gene, and the reason for the others is unknown. The sample profile shows 150,000 to 200,000 clones; 65% to 70% of them were found once. The ten largest make up around 9.3% of the sample. Sequences were obtained from memory CD4+ T cells sorted from blood. This specimen's cell subset or site label, interpreted: CD45RA-negative fraction. The source of these receptors is a man younger than 40 in good health.

In nucleotides, the CDR3 is TGTGCCACCAGCAGAGAGGGACAGGGCTACGAGCAGTACTTC. As protein: CATSREGQGYEQYF. The rearrangement uses TRBV15 and TRBJ2-7; 9 bases are shared with TRBD1. With 0 bases clipped from V and 3 bases from J, the junction kept 0 bases outside the gene matches. Per the germline V gene, CDR1 is LNHNV and CDR2 is YYDKDF (reference sequence). The length of the CDR3 is 14 residues.

V and J are TRBV27 and TRBJ2-7, with a weak D call TRBD1 (6 bases). Germline V gives CDR1 MNHEY, CDR2 SMNVEV (reference sequence). This CDR3 contains 14 residues. V shed 6 bases and J shed 0 bases, with 12 bases lying between them. The CDR3, as DNA: TGTGCCAGCAGGAGTGACAGGTACTCCTACGAGCAGTACTTC. This translates into CASRSDRYSYEQYF.

The CDR3 protein is CASSLPGLADNEQFF. CDR3 in DNA: TGTGCCAGCAGCCTACCGGGACTAGCGGACAATGAGCAGTTCTTC. V usage is TRBV7-2 and J usage is TRBJ2-1, with 11 bases that match TRBD2. Germline lookup yields CDR1 SGHTA and CDR2 FQGNSA. Trimming at V came to 5 bases and at J to 5 bases, leaving 5 bases not matched to a gene. This CDR3 spans 15 amino acids.

This clone was observed a handful of times. The chain links TRBV7-6 to TRBJ2-6; D assignment may be TRBD1 or TRBD2 (5 bases each). The V gene's germline CDR1 is SGHVS and CDR2 FNYEAQ. The CDR3 loop spans 18 amino acids. The germline V and J ends were trimmed by 5 bases and 0 bases, with 17 bases remaining between them. Here the CDR3 reads CASSPPHGALSGANVLTF. Written as DNA, the CDR3 is TGTGCCAGCAGCCCCCCCCACGGGGCACTCTCTGGGGCCAACGTCCTGACTTTC.

In this sample, this clone turned up a few times. The chain has TRBV27 and TRBJ2-1, with D possibly TRBD2 on 5 matching bases. This CDR3 spans 16 amino acids. Germline loops: CDR1 MNHEY, CDR2 SMNVEV (reference sequence). Trimming took 8 bases from V and 4 from J, leaving 21 bases between them. The CDR3 loop is CASALKAGSTYNEQFF. The CDR3 coding sequence is TGTGCCAGCGCCCTTAAGGCGGGCAGTACTTACAATGAGCAGTTCTTC.

The CDR3 loop reads CASSLFTGSGTGYEQYF. Written as DNA, the CDR3 is TGTGCCAGCAGCTTATTTACCGGTTCGGGGACCGGCTACGAGCAGTACTTC. The chain uses TRBV7-8 and TRBJ2-7; D may correspond to TRBD1 or TRBD2 (5 bases each). Deletions cut 2 bases from V and 3 bases from J, with 20 bases between. In germline, CDR1 is SGHVS, CDR2 FQNEAQ. This CDR3 region has 17 residues.

V usage is TRBV11-2 and J usage is TRBJ2-5, with 10 bases fitting TRBD1. Germline CDR1 reads SGHAT; CDR2 reads FQNNGV. The CDR3 spans 15 residues. Germline trimming cut 2 bases from V and 3 bases from J; bases unmatched to any gene: 3. CDR3 amino acids: CASSLPGTGEETQYF. The CDR3 DNA reads TGTGCCAGCAGCTTACCGGGGACAGGGGAAGAGACCCAGTACTTC.

The rearrangement links TRBV12-5 to TRBJ1-1; a possible D gene is TRBD1 (5 bases). Germline V gene data show CDR1 as LGHNT and CDR2 as FRNRAP. The CDR3 has 13 residues. The V end was cut by 2 bases, the J end by 4 bases, with 8 bases between. In DNA form, the CDR3 reads TGTGCTAGTGGTTTGACGGGGGGCACTGAAGCTTTCTTT. This codes for CASGLTGGTEAFF.

This chain joins TRBV5-1 and TRBJ2-1, with 9 bases aligning to TRBD2. CDR3 size: 16 residues. The germline V gene encodes CDR1 SGHRS and CDR2 YFSETQ. Trimming removed 4 bases from V and 4 bases from J; junction bases left unmatched: 9. In DNA, the CDR3 is TGCGCCAGCAGCCTACAGACTAGCGGCCGTTACAATGAGCAGTTCTTC. It is translated as CASSLQTSGRYNEQFF.

The V call is TRBV4-1, the J call TRBJ2-1; 8 bases are a match to TRBD2. CDR3 size: 17 residues. Germline loops: CDR1 MGHRA, CDR2 YSYEKL. Trimming took 5 bases from V and 7 from J; bases not matched to a gene: 16. CDR3: CASSWNPSGRVGNEQFF. The DNA for the CDR3 is TGCGCCAGCAGCTGGAACCCGTCCGGGAGGGTCGGGAATGAGCAGTTCTTC.

The V gene is TRBV5-4, the J gene TRBJ2-1, with D unclear. The CDR3 runs 12 residues. The germline gives CDR1 SGHNT, CDR2 YYREEE (reference sequence). Trimming took 4 bases from V and 5 from J, leaving 7 bases between them. The CDR3 DNA is TGTGCCAGCAGCCTAGAGCACAATGAGCAGTTCTTC. Translated: CASSLEHNEQFF.

The chain is built from TRBV6-6 and TRBJ1-1; D is possibly TRBD1 (5 bases). CDR1 and CDR2 (germline): MNHNY, SVGAGI (reference sequence). V was trimmed by 6 bases and J by 0 bases, leaving 14 bases between them. This CDR3 is built from 15 residues. The CDR3 loop is CASSPRDPLNTEAFF. Here the CDR3 DNA reads TGTGCCAGCAGCCCCCGGGACCCCCTGAACACTGAAGCTTTCTTT.

This chain uses TRBV28 with TRBJ2-1, with TRBD2 matching over 9 bases. Trimming took 3 bases from V and 9 from J; bases not matched to a gene: 9. Germline V gene sequence: CDR1 MDHEN, CDR2 SYDVKM. The length of the CDR3 is 15 residues. The CDR3 loop reads CASSFRIAGVGEQFF. The CDR3, as DNA: TGTGCCAGCAGTTTTCGGATAGCGGGAGTCGGTGAGCAGTTCTTC.

This clone was counted between two and nine times. The chain employs TRBV30 and TRBJ2-6; D uncertain. V was cut by 1 base and J by 0 bases, with 7 bases left in between. CDR3 length: 15 amino acids. Germline CDR1 GTSNPN, CDR2 SVGIG (reference sequence). The CDR3 DNA reads as TGTGCCTGGAGTGCCGGCTACTCTGGGGCCAACGTCCTGACTTTC. As protein: CAWSAGYSGANVLTF.

Only a few counts were recorded for this clone. V gene TRBV28 combines with J gene TRBJ1-2; D ambiguous. Trimming removed 5 bases at V and 0 bases at J, with 4 bases between. Per germline, CDR1 MDHEN and CDR2 SYDVKM. This CDR3 comprises 12 residues. CDR3 DNA: TGTGCCAGCAGTGCCTCTAACTATGGCTACACCTTC. Translating it yields CASSASNYGYTF.

V usage is TRBV7-8 and J usage is TRBJ2-1, with D perhaps given as TRBD1 or TRBD2 (5 bases each). Per the germline V gene, CDR1 is SGHVS and CDR2 is FQNEAQ. The V gene lost 0 bases and the J gene lost 8 bases, with 17 bases spanning the gap. The CDR3 sequence is 16 residues long. This CDR3 is CASSLARIGLRDEQFF. In DNA form, the CDR3 reads TGTGCCAGCAGCTTAGCTAGAATCGGACTCAGGGATGAGCAGTTCTTC. Using reference TRBV7-8 and TRBJ2-1 for the parts outside the CDR3, the full variable domain is GAGVSQSPRYKVAKRGQDVALRCDPISGHVSLFWYQQALGQGPEFLTYFQNEAQLDKSGLPSDRFFAERPEGSVSTLKIQRTQQEDSAVYLCASSLARIGLRDEQFFGPGTRLTVL.

The CDR3 region has the DNA TGTGCCAGCAGCCCAACCTGGGGGAGAGAGCAGTACTTC. Its protein is CASSPTWGREQYF. This chain links TRBV7-2 with TRBJ2-7; TRBD1 or TRBD2 may be the D gene (5 bases each). CDR1 and CDR2 from the germline V gene are SGHTA and FQGNSA. Trimming took off 5 bases at V and 7 bases at J, with 15 bases between the two ends. The CDR3 length is 13 residues.

The table lists this clone with many counts. The CDR3 loop is CATSRVGVGSGALNEQFF. CDR3 coding DNA: TGTGCCACCAGCAGAGTCGGCGTTGGGTCGGGAGCTCTGAATGAGCAGTTCTTC. The chain links TRBV15 to TRBJ2-1; the D gene is possibly TRBD2 (6 bases). Germline CDR1 reads LNHNV; CDR2 reads YYDKDF (reference sequence). V was pared by 1 base and J by 7 bases, with 23 bases between. This CDR3 comprises 18 residues.

The chain joins TRBV11-2 to TRBJ2-1; weak D call: TRBD2 (6 bases). V was pared by 3 bases and J by 5 bases, with 11 bases between. The CDR3 sequence is 14 residues long. CDR1 is SGHAT and CDR2 is FQNNGV in the germline V gene. CDR3 sequence: CASSLGGADNEQFF. In nucleotides, the CDR3 is TGTGCCAGCAGCTTGGGGGGAGCGGACAATGAGCAGTTCTTC.

CDR3 protein: CASSLSVSYEQYF. In nucleotides, the CDR3 is TGTGCCAGCAGCTTGAGCGTATCCTACGAGCAGTACTTC. The chain has TRBV7-2 and TRBJ2-7; D is uncertain. The CDR3 consists of 13 residues. Trimming took 3 bases from V and 1 from J, leaving 7 bases between them. Germline CDR1 and CDR2: SGHTA and FQGNSA.

The chain couples TRBV2 to TRBJ2-2; 7 bases line up with TRBD2. Germline assignment: CDR1 SNHLY and CDR2 FYNNEI. This CDR3 spans 17 amino acids. The ends lost 4 bases at V and 5 bases at J; junction bases unmatched: 13. CDR3 DNA sequence: TGTGCCAGCAGTGTCTACTCTAGCGGTCCGAGGACCGGGGAGCTGTTTTTT. Encoded protein: CASSVYSSGPRTGELFF.

The chain uses TRBV7-2 and TRBJ2-4, with D hard to call. The V end was cut by 2 bases, the J end by 5 bases, with 7 bases between. The length of the CDR3 is 13 residues. Per germline, CDR1 SGHTA and CDR2 FQGNSA. CDR3 residues: CASSLKVENIQYF. The DNA for the CDR3 is TGTGCCAGCAGCTTAAAGGTTGAAAACATTCAGTACTTC.

V and J are TRBV7-9 and TRBJ2-3, with 9 bases matching TRBD1. Per germline, CDR1 SEHNR and CDR2 FQNEAQ (reference sequence). The CDR3 spans 18 residues. The V gene end was trimmed by 5 bases and the J gene end by 5 bases; junction bases not matched to a gene: 17. The DNA for the CDR3 is TGTGCCAGCAGCGCCACCCAGGGACAGGGACAGTTCGGAGATACGCAGTATTTT. Residues: CASSATQGQGQFGDTQYF.

V gene TRBV29-1 combines with J gene TRBJ2-2, with D perhaps matching TRBD1 or TRBD2 (5 bases each). The CDR3 spans 12 residues. The V end lost 4 bases, the J end lost 6 bases, and 9 bases lay between the germline ends. The germline V gene encodes CDR1 SQVTM and CDR2 ANQGSEA. The CDR3: CSVAPGPGELFF. The CDR3 region has the DNA TGCAGCGTTGCCCCGGGACCCGGGGAGCTGTTTTTT.

The CDR3 DNA reads as TGTGCCAGCAGTTACTCGCAGGGACTCACCACAGATACGCAGTATTTT. It translates to CASSYSQGLTTDTQYF. The chain couples TRBV6-6 to TRBJ2-3, with TRBD2 as a possible D gene (6 bases). V shed 0 bases and J shed 2 bases, with 12 bases lying between them. The length of the CDR3 is 16 residues. Germline loops: CDR1 MNHNY, CDR2 SVGAGI (reference sequence).

The chain couples TRBV10-2 to TRBJ1-2; 7 bases are a match to TRBD1. After removal of 6 bases from V and 4 bases from J, the junction contained 5 bases not matched to a gene. CDR1 WSHSY and CDR2 SAAADI come from the germline V gene. The CDR3 runs 13 residues. CDR3 loop: CASSRDSGYGYTF. In nucleotides, the CDR3 is TGCGCCAGCAGCCGGGACAGCGGCTATGGCTACACCTTC.

The V call is TRBV4-1, the J call TRBJ2-7; 7 nucleotides agree with TRBD1. CDR3 length: 15 amino acids. The trim removed 4 bases at V and 0 bases at J, leaving 6 bases unmatched. The V gene's germline CDR1 is MGHRA and CDR2 YSYEKL. CDR3 amino acids: CASSPGDRASYEQYF. The CDR3 DNA is TGCGCCAGCAGCCCAGGGGACAGAGCCTCCTACGAGCAGTACTTC.

The chain combines TRBV6-6 with TRBJ1-4, with a tentative D call TRBD1 (5 bases). Germline lookup yields CDR1 MNHNY and CDR2 SVGAGI (reference sequence). V was pared by 4 bases and J by 5 bases, with 11 bases between. CDR3 size: 14 residues. CDR3 bases: TGTGCCAGCAGTTCCGGGGGGACCAATGAAAAACTGTTTTTT. Its translation is CASSSGGTNEKLFF.

The rearrangement uses TRBV2 and TRBJ2-7; TRBD1 agrees at 7 bases. Germline-derived CDR1 and CDR2 are SNHLY and FYNNEI. V was pared by 6 bases and J by 6 bases, with 11 bases of the junction left unmatched. This CDR3 region has 14 residues. CDR3 nucleotide sequence: TGTGCCAGCAGAGAGACAGGGCGAAGATTCGAGCAGTACTTC. Translation: CASRETGRRFEQYF.

The rearrangement joins TRBV29-1 to TRBJ1-2; D may be TRBD1 (5 bases). With 7 bases removed from V and 2 bases from J, the gap between germline ends came to 11 bases. The CDR3 contains 12 residues. Germline-derived CDR1 and CDR2 are SQVTM and ANQGSEA. Here the CDR3 DNA reads TGCAGCGGTGGGCAGGGCAACTATGGCTACACCTTC. Its translation: CSGGQGNYGYTF.

The chain links TRBV6-1 to TRBJ1-2; unclear D gene. The CDR3 consists of 15 residues. Germline values: CDR1 MNHNS, CDR2 SASEGT. The V end was cut by 3 bases, the J end by 5 bases, with 16 bases between. The CDR3 nucleotides read TGTGCCAGCAGTGACGGCCCAGGTCGAACGTATGGCTACACCTTC. Translation gives CASSDGPGRTYGYTF.

The rearrangement links TRBV11-2 to TRBJ2-7; unclear D gene. Germline CDR1 SGHAT, CDR2 FQNNGV. V lost 1 base and J 6 bases, leaving 13 bases between the germline ends. CDR3 size: 14 residues. In DNA, the CDR3 is TGTGCCAGCAGCTTAGCGGGCCCGACGGGCGAGCAGTACTTC. Protein sequence: CASSLAGPTGEQYF.